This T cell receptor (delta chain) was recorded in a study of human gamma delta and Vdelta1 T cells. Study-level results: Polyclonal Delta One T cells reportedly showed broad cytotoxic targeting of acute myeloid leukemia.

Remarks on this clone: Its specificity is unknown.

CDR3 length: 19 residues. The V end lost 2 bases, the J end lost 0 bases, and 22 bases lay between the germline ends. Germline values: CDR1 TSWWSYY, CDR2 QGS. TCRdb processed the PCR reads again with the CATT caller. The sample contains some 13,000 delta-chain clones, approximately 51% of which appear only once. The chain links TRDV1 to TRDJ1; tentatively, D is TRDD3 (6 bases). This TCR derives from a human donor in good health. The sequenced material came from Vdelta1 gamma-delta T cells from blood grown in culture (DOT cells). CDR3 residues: CALGEGRAGLGSYTDKLIF. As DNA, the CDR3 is TGTGCTCTTGGGGAAGGACGAGCGGGTCTGGGGAGTTACACCGATAAACTCATCTTT.